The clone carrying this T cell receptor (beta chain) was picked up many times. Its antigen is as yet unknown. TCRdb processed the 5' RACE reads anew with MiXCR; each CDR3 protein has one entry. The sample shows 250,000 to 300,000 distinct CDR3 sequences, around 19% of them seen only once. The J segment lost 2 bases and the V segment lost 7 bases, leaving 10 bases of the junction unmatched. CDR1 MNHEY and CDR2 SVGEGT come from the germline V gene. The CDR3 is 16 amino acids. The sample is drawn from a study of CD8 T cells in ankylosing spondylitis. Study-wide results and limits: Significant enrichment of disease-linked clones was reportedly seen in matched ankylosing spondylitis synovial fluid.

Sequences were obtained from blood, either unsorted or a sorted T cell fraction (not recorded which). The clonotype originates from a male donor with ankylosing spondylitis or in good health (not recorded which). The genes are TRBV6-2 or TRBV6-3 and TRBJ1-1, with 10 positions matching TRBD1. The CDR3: CASTYPRTGGNTEAFF. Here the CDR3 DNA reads TGTGCCAGCACCTACCCTCGGACAGGGGGAAACACTGAAGCTTTCTTT.